The 17 T cell receptor beta chains below were found in one sample sequenced in a study of T cell repertoires in cytomegalovirus infection. TCRdb reanalysed the reads using MiXCR and keeps one entry per CDR3 protein. The data show 370,000 or so distinct CDR3 sequences, roughly 36% seen once. The antigens these receptors bind are not known. The sample in question was cultured PBMCs, obtained from culture after CMV antigen stimulation. These receptors all stem from a human donor in good health (CMV status not recorded). Some clones in this sample may be carry-over from other donors' samples.

This chain connects TRBV15 to TRBJ1-4; D remains ambiguous. Germline V gene sequence: CDR1 LNHNV, CDR2 YYDKDF (reference sequence). The CDR3 is 16 amino acids. The V gene lost 0 bases and the J gene lost 0 bases, with 8 bases spanning the gap. The CDR3 spells CATSRDRVATNEKLFF. DNA for the CDR3: TGTGCCACCAGCAGAGATAGGGTCGCAACTAATGAAAAACTGTTTTTT.

This clonotype was picked up a small number of times. V gene TRBV12-3 or TRBV12-4 combines with J gene TRBJ1-6, with TRBD1 as a possible D gene (6 bases). The CDR3 totals 15 residues. Trimming stripped 0 bases from V and 10 bases from J, with 13 bases between. The CDR3 coding sequence is TGTGCCAGCAGTTTAGCCGACAGGTTATTCTCACCCCTCCACTTT. It encodes CASSLADRLFSPLHF.

This clonotype was seen a few times. V and J are TRBV10-3 and TRBJ1-6; D gene ambiguous. Germline assignment: CDR1 ENHRY and CDR2 SYGVKD. Trimming left V 8 bases short and J 6 bases short, with 11 bases between. CDR3 size: 13 residues. The CDR3 sequence is CAIQPQSNSPLHF. CDR3 DNA sequence: TGTGCCATCCAGCCTCAGTCTAATTCACCCCTCCACTTT.

The CDR3 reads CASTIWGEWSEQFF. CDR3 coding DNA: TGTGCCAGCACCATTTGGGGGGAGTGGTCTGAGCAGTTCTTC. J is TRBJ2-1 and V is TRBV11-2; tentatively, D is TRBD2 (6 bases). The CDR3 consists of 14 residues. CDR1 SGHAT and CDR2 FQNNGV come from the germline V gene. Trimming took off 7 bases at V and 9 bases at J, with 19 bases between the two ends.

V usage is TRBV5-4 and J usage is TRBJ2-1, with a weak D call TRBD2 (6 bases). Germline V gene lookup returns CDR1 SGHNT and CDR2 YYREEE (reference sequence). The CDR3 is 16 residues long. Between the trimmed V and J ends, which lost 4 bases and 6 bases, there was a span of 20 bases. Here the CDR3 reads CASSQNPGLLANEQFF. Written as DNA, the CDR3 is TGTGCCAGCAGCCAAAATCCGGGACTCCTCGCCAATGAGCAGTTCTTC.

The V call is TRBV2, the J call TRBJ2-1; 11 bases are a match to TRBD2. The germline gives CDR1 SNHLY, CDR2 FYNNEI. The CDR3 totals 15 residues. V shed 4 bases, J shed 5 bases, and the junction held 4 bases outside the gene matches. CDR3 in DNA: TGTGCCAGCAGTGTGCAGGGACTAGCGGACAATGAGCAGTTCTTC. Amino acids: CASSVQGLADNEQFF.

This clonotype was detected a few times. V and J are TRBV11-2 and TRBJ2-1, with D unresolved. V gave up 5 bases and J gave up 5 bases, with 4 bases separating them. Germline values: CDR1 SGHAT, CDR2 FQNNGV. This CDR3 region has 11 residues. CDR3 bases: TGTGCCAGCAGCGATCACAATGAGCAGTTCTTC. It codes for CASSDHNEQFF.

This rearrangement joins TRBV7-2 to TRBJ1-3; D gene ambiguous. V dropped 1 base and J dropped 0 bases, with 10 bases sitting between them. Germline V CDR1 and CDR2: SGHTA, FQGNSA. This CDR3 region has 16 residues. The CDR3 bases are TGTGCCAGCAGCTTAGATCCGGTGAGCTCTGGAAACACCATATATTTT. This gives the protein CASSLDPVSSGNTIYF.

V and J are TRBV27 and TRBJ2-7, with no clear D. The germline V gene encodes CDR1 MNHEY and CDR2 SMNVEV (reference sequence). The CDR3 contains 14 residues. V was cut by 7 bases and J by 2 bases, with 15 bases left in between. Here the CDR3 DNA reads TGTGCCAGCACCTTTCAGGTGGGCCCCTACGAGCAGTACTTC. Translation: CASTFQVGPYEQYF.

This clonotype was counted a few times. This chain links TRBV12-3 or TRBV12-4 with TRBJ1-3; 9 nucleotides agree with TRBD1. Trimming cost V 5 bases and J 2 bases; bases outside gene matches: 10. There are 17 residues in the CDR3. CDR3 residues: CASSLRDRDLTGNTIYF. In nucleotides, the CDR3 is TGTGCCAGCAGTCTCCGGGACAGGGATTTAACTGGAAACACCATATATTTT.

The chain has TRBV7-6 and TRBJ2-7, with D uncertain. The CDR3 totals 13 residues. V was trimmed by 1 base and J by 3 bases, leaving 7 bases between them. CDR1 is SGHVS and CDR2 is FNYEAQ in the germline V gene. The CDR3 sequence: CASSLGDLYEQYF. CDR3 DNA: TGTGCCAGCAGCTTAGGGGATCTCTACGAGCAGTACTTC.

Here the CDR3 DNA reads TGTGCCAGCAGTTTGAAGCGGGATCGGATAGGCGAGCAGTACTTC. It is translated as CASSLKRDRIGEQYF. V usage is TRBV27 and J usage is TRBJ2-7, with 7 bases fitting TRBD2. The germline V gene encodes CDR1 MNHEY and CDR2 SMNVEV (reference sequence). The V gene end was trimmed by 3 bases and the J gene end by 6 bases; junction bases not matched to a gene: 11. The CDR3 contains 15 residues.

The chain recombines TRBV27 with TRBJ1-5; maybe TRBD1 (6 bases). V lost 4 bases and J lost 7, with 11 bases in between. Germline CDR1 reads MNHEY; CDR2 reads SMNVEV (reference sequence). This CDR3 has 13 amino acids. CDR3: CASSYRVRQPQHF. In DNA form, the CDR3 reads TGTGCCAGCAGTTACAGGGTGAGACAGCCCCAGCATTTT.

The table lists this clonotype with a few counts. The gene calls are TRBV6-2 or TRBV6-3 and TRBJ1-5, with 11 bases matching TRBD1. Germline-derived CDR1 and CDR2 are MNHEY and SVGEGT. J gave up 7 bases and V 2 bases, and 7 bases lay outside the gene matches. This CDR3 is 16 amino acids long. CDR3 coding DNA: TGTGCCAGCAGTTACCGGGGACAGGGGGTGCGGCAGCCCCAGCATTTT. It translates to CASSYRGQGVRQPQHF.

This clonotype was counted between two and nine times. The chain recombines TRBV6-5 with TRBJ1-1; D is undetermined. Looked up from germline, CDR1 is MNHEY and CDR2 is SVGAGI. CDR3 length equals 14 residues. V dropped 2 bases and J dropped 3 bases, with 10 bases sitting between them. This CDR3 is CASSYRQFDTEAFF. CDR3 DNA sequence: TGTGCCAGCAGTTACAGGCAGTTCGACACTGAAGCTTTCTTT.

Ten or more counts support this clonotype. The V call is TRBV7-2, the J call TRBJ2-5; D is ambiguous. The CDR3 covers 18 residues. Germline CDR1 is SGHTA and CDR2 is FQGNSA. V was clipped by 0 bases and J by 5 bases, with 22 bases between them. The CDR3 region has the DNA TGTGCCAGCAGCTTAGCCAATTTGTTCGCTTGGGGATCGGAGACCCAGTACTTC. As protein: CASSLANLFAWGSETQYF.

This clonotype was counted many times. The chain employs TRBV18 and TRBJ1-4; possibly TRBD1 for D (6 bases). Per germline, CDR1 KGHSH and CDR2 LQKENI. The CDR3 covers 15 residues. V was clipped by 6 bases and J by 14 bases, with 25 bases between them. CDR3 nucleotide sequence: TGTGCCAGCTCCCTGAACCGGGACACCCTACCTGAGCTGTTTTTT. As protein: CASSLNRDTLPELFF.